What follows are 22 T cell receptor beta chains derived from one specimen sequenced in a study of quantifying T cell responses using KT2 cells. Turning to the study itself: RNA was reverse transcribed with TCR alpha and beta constant-region primers.

A single-stranded UMI oligo with SP2 sequence was ligated to cDNA 3' ends. First-round PCR used 3 to 4 cycles and beta primers RC1.1 and RC1.2 covering TRBC1 and TRBC2. Each CDR3 protein gets one entry after TCRdb re-called the UMI-ligation and nested PCR reads with MiXCR. The repertoire holds fewer than 50,000 distinct CDR3 sequences, with around a tenth as singletons. The sample comprised PBMCs spiked with cells of the T cell clone KT2. The receptors were gathered from a human donor.

This clonotype occurred a few times. This sequence joins TRBV28 and TRBJ2-7; TRBD1 agrees at 9 bases. Germline V lookup: CDR1 MDHEN, CDR2 SYDVKM. J was trimmed by 6 bases and V by 3 bases; bases with no gene match: 15. This CDR3 contains 17 residues. DNA of the CDR3: TGTGCCAGCAGTTTCCCCGGACAGGGGAAGTTATACGTCGAGCAGTACTTC. Translating gives CASSFPGQGKLYVEQYF. Looking up the rest from reference TRBV28 and TRBJ2-7 gives the full variable domain: DVKVTQSSRYLVKRTGEKVFLECVQDMDHENMFWYRQDPGLGLRLIYFSYDVKMKEKGDIPEGYSVSREKKERFSLILESASTNQTSMYLCASSFPGQGKLYVEQYFGPGTRLTVT.

This clonotype showed up many times. V and J are TRBV6-4 and TRBJ2-1, with 10 bases that match TRBD2. Germline V lookup: CDR1 MRHNA, CDR2 SNTAGT. This CDR3 spans 15 amino acids. V trimming: 2 bases; J trimming: 3 bases; junction bases outside the gene matches: 1. CDR3 sequence: CASSDGTSDYNEQFF. Written as DNA, the CDR3 is TGTGCCAGCAGTGACGGGACTAGCGACTACAATGAGCAGTTCTTC.

The sample holds a few counts of this clonotype. V and J are TRBV18 and TRBJ2-5, with 7 nucleotides matching TRBD1. After removal of 4 bases from V and 4 bases from J, the junction contained 6 bases not matched to a gene. Germline CDR1 is KGHSH and CDR2 is LQKENI. The CDR3 consists of 14 residues. The CDR3 nucleotides are TGTGCCAGCTCACGCGGACAGGCCCCAGAGACCCAGTACTTC. Residues: CASSRGQAPETQYF.

This chain uses TRBV6-2 or TRBV6-3 with TRBJ1-1, with 7 bases fitting TRBD1. Germline V gene lookup returns CDR1 MNHEY and CDR2 SVGEGT. The CDR3 covers 14 residues. The J segment lost 7 bases and the V segment lost 6 bases, leaving 11 bases of the junction unmatched. The CDR3 is CASSYGRQGLEAFF. In DNA form, the CDR3 reads TGTGCCAGCAGCTACGGCCGACAGGGTCTTGAAGCTTTCTTT.

This clonotype showed up many times. This rearrangement joins TRBV5-1 to TRBJ2-3; 7 bases align to TRBD1. CDR1 and CDR2 (germline): SGHRS, YFSETQ. The CDR3 runs to 16 residues. V trimming: 4 bases; J trimming: 0 bases; junction bases outside the gene matches: 8. CDR3 coding DNA: TGCGCCAGCAGCGCCGGCGGACAGGCTAGCACAGATACGCAGTATTTT. Its translation: CASSAGGQASTDTQYF.

CDR3 sequence reads: CASSRPSGGTDTQYF. DNA of the CDR3: TGTGCCAGCAGTCGCCCTTCCGGGGGCACAGATACGCAGTATTTT. The chain uses TRBV6-5 and TRBJ2-3; TRBD2 is a possible D gene (5 bases). The CDR3 contains 15 residues. Germline V gives CDR1 MNHEY, CDR2 SVGAGI. Trimming left V 5 bases short and J 1 base short, with 13 bases between.

The V and J genes are TRBV29-1 and TRBJ2-1; maybe TRBD2 (7 bases). The V gene's germline CDR1 is SQVTM and CDR2 ANQGSEA. V was clipped by 1 base and J by 8 bases, with 15 bases between them. The CDR3 is made up of 14 amino acids. CDR3 bases: TGCAGCGTTGAAGGACTCCGAGGGGGGGATGAGCAGTTCTTC. Its protein product is CSVEGLRGGDEQFF.

This clonotype was seen ten or more times. CDR3 sequence: CSAGRTGGYNEQFF. Here the CDR3 DNA reads TGCAGTGCTGGGCGGACAGGGGGCTACAATGAGCAGTTCTTC. The V call is TRBV20-1, the J call TRBJ2-1, with TRBD1 matching over 10 bases. J was trimmed by 3 bases and V by 5 bases; bases with no gene match: 4. The CDR3 is made up of 14 amino acids. The germline gives CDR1 DFQATT, CDR2 SNEGSKA (reference sequence).

This clonotype turned up a few times. The chain links TRBV12-3 or TRBV12-4 to TRBJ2-1; 7 bases are shared with TRBD1. The CDR3 is made up of 14 amino acids. Unmatched junction bases numbered 2, after V lost 2 bases and J lost 4 bases. The CDR3 sequence: CASSLSRGYNEQFF. Here the CDR3 DNA reads TGTGCCAGCAGTTTATCCAGGGGGTACAATGAGCAGTTCTTC.

This clonotype occurred a few times. This chain joins TRBV3-1 and TRBJ1-2; D remains ambiguous. Per germline, CDR1 LGHDT and CDR2 YNNKEL (reference sequence). The CDR3 spans 15 residues. Deletions cut 1 base from V and 2 bases from J, with 11 bases between. The CDR3 DNA reads TGTGCCAGCAGCCAAGTCCTGGCGGGGAACTATGGCTACACCTTC. It translates to CASSQVLAGNYGYTF.

This clonotype was found a few times. V gene TRBV29-1 combines with J gene TRBJ1-2; D is unclear. CDR1 is SQVTM, CDR2 ANQGSEA, per germline. The CDR3 loop spans 11 amino acids. V shed 4 bases and J shed 6 bases, with 9 bases lying between them. The CDR3 reads CSVGSMDGYTF. CDR3 sequence (DNA): TGCAGCGTTGGTTCGATGGATGGCTACACCTTC. The entire variable domain, with the rest obtained from reference TRBV29-1 and TRBJ1-2, is as follows: SAVISQKPSRDICQRGTSLTIQCQVDSQVTMMFWYRQQPGQSLTLIATANQGSEATYESGFVIDKFPISRPNLTFSTLTVSNMSPEDSSIYLCSVGSMDGYTFGSGTRLTVV.

In this sample, this clonotype turned up a few times. The rearrangement joins TRBV2 to TRBJ1-1; D is unclear. The CDR3 runs to 12 residues. Per germline, CDR1 SNHLY and CDR2 FYNNEI. The V and J ends lost 6 bases and 5 bases respectively, with 10 bases between them. The chain's CDR3 is CASRADGTEAFF. CDR3 coding DNA: TGTGCCAGCAGGGCAGATGGGACTGAAGCTTTCTTT.

This clonotype appeared many times. This chain connects TRBV20-1 to TRBJ2-7; D gene ambiguous. The CDR3 is made up of 14 amino acids. The V gene's germline CDR1 is DFQATT and CDR2 SNEGSKA (reference sequence). With 0 bases removed from V and 3 bases from J, the gap between germline ends came to 12 bases. DNA of the CDR3: TGCAGTGCTAGAGATCCCAAAAATGACTACGAGCAGTACTTC. This translates into CSARDPKNDYEQYF.

The chain couples TRBV11-2 to TRBJ1-4, with a possible D match to TRBD1 (6 bases). Germline V lookup: CDR1 SGHAT, CDR2 FQNNGV. V lost 4 bases and J 4 bases, leaving 10 bases between the germline ends. The CDR3 consists of 14 residues. The CDR3 protein is CASSSDSFNEKLFF. CDR3 nucleotides: TGTGCCAGCAGCTCGGACAGCTTTAATGAAAAACTGTTTTTT.

This chain connects TRBV11-1 to TRBJ2-4; D perhaps matches TRBD1 (6 bases). The germline V gene has CDR1 SGHAT and CDR2 FQDESV (reference sequence). The CDR3 consists of 15 residues. V was cut by 1 base and J by 7 bases, with 14 bases left in between. The CDR3 sequence: CASSLESGASNIQYF. CDR3 nucleotides: TGTGCCAGCAGCTTAGAATCAGGGGCGAGTAACATTCAGTACTTC.

The chain joins TRBV19 to TRBJ1-5; 7 nucleotides line up with TRBD1. The CDR3 sequence is 15 residues long. Trimming removed 2 bases from V and 5 bases from J; junction bases left unmatched: 6. Per the germline V gene, CDR1 is LNHDA and CDR2 is SQIVND (reference sequence). The CDR3 is CASSIRQGRHQPQHF. The CDR3 region has the DNA TGTGCCAGTAGTATACGACAGGGAAGGCATCAGCCCCAGCATTTT.

This clonotype has ten or more counts. The chain has TRBV5-1 and TRBJ2-1; D remains unclear. The CDR3 totals 11 residues. Germline V CDR1 and CDR2: SGHRS, YFSETQ. V lost 4 bases to trimming and J lost 7 bases, with 6 bases between them. This chain's CDR3 is CASSEGNEQFF. The DNA of the CDR3 is TGCGCCAGCAGCGAAGGGAATGAGCAGTTCTTC.

The sample holds many counts of this clonotype. The J gene is TRBJ2-1, the V gene TRBV12-3 or TRBV12-4; D not resolved. This CDR3 contains 13 residues. The V end lost 5 bases, the J end lost 9 bases, and 14 bases lay between the germline ends. The CDR3 DNA reads TGTGCCAGCAGTCCGCATCAAGTCGTTGAGCAGTTCTTC. As protein: CASSPHQVVEQFF.

This clonotype was observed at least ten times. The J gene is TRBJ1-1, the V gene TRBV20-1; D not resolved. The CDR3 runs to 11 residues. Trimming removed 6 bases at V and 6 bases at J, with 11 bases between. Germline V lookup: CDR1 DFQATT, CDR2 SNEGSKA (reference sequence). CDR3 nucleotides: TGCAGTGCCCCGTTAGGACCTGAAGCTTTCTTT. Protein sequence: CSAPLGPEAFF.

V and J are TRBV25-1 and TRBJ2-1; tentative D call: TRBD1 (6 bases). Trimming took off 10 bases at V and 3 bases at J, with 16 bases between the two ends. Germline assignment: CDR1 MGHDK and CDR2 SYGVNS. The CDR3 runs to 14 residues. CDR3 DNA sequence: TGTGCCACTACCTCAGGGGTTATCTACAATGAGCAGTTCTTC. Amino acid sequence: CATTSGVIYNEQFF.

The V and J genes are TRBV5-6 and TRBJ1-1; D gene ambiguous. Germline-derived CDR1 and CDR2 are SGHDT and YYEEEE. This CDR3 comprises 14 residues. V lost 6 bases to trimming and J lost 3 bases, with 15 bases between them. CDR3 in DNA: TGTGCCAGCACCCCCTCCCCCCGCGACACTGAAGCTTTCTTT. Its protein product is CASTPSPRDTEAFF.

This clonotype was seen at least ten times. This chain links TRBV6-5 with TRBJ2-2, with 14 positions matching TRBD2. Trimming at V came to 5 bases and at J to 6 bases, leaving 5 bases not matched to a gene. Germline CDR1 and CDR2: MNHEY and SVGAGI. The CDR3 runs 16 residues. CDR3 protein: CASSRGLAGDSGELFF. The CDR3 DNA sequence: TGTGCCAGCAGTCGGGGACTAGCGGGAGACTCCGGGGAGCTGTTTTTT.